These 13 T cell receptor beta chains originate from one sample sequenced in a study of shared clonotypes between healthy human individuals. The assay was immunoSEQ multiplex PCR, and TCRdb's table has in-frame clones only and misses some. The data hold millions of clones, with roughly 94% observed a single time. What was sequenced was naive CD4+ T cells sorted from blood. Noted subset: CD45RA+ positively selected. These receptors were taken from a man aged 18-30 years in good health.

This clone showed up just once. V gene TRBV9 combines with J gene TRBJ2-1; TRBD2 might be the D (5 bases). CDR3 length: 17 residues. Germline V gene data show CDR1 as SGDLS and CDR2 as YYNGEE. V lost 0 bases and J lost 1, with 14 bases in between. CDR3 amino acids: CASSVEGRGISYNEQFF. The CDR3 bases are TGTGCCAGCAGCGTAGAGGGCCGGGGAATTTCCTACAATGAGCAGTTCTTC.

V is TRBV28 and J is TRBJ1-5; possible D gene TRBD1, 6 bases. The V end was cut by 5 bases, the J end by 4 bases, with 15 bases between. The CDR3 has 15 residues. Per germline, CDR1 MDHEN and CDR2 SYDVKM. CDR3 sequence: CASSPRGAGNQPQHF. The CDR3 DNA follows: TGTGCCAGCAGTCCCCGGGGGGCAGGAAATCAGCCCCAGCATTTT. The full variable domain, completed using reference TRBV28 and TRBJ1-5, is DVKVTQSSRYLVKRTGEKVFLECVQDMDHENMFWYRQDPGLGLRLIYFSYDVKMKEKGDIPEGYSVSREKKERFSLILESASTNQTSMYLCASSPRGAGNQPQHFGDGTRLSIL.

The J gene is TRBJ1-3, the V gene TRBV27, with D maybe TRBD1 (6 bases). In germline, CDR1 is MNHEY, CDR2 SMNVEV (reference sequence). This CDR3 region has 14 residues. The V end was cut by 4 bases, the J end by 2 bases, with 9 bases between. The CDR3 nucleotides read TGTGCCAGCAGTTCCAGACAGGCTGGAAACACCATATATTTT. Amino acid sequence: CASSSRQAGNTIYF.

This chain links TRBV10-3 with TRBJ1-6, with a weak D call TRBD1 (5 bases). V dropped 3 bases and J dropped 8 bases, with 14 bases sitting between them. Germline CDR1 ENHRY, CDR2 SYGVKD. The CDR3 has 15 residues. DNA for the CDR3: TGTGCCATCAGTGATAAGTACCAGGGTTATTCACCCCTCCACTTT. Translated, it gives CAISDKYQGYSPLHF.

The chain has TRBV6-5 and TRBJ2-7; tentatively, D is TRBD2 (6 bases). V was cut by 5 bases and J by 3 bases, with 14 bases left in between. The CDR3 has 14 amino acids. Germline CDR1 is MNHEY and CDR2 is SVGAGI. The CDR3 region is CASSPGTGIYEQYF. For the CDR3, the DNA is TGTGCCAGCAGTCCCGGGACTGGGATCTACGAGCAGTACTTC.

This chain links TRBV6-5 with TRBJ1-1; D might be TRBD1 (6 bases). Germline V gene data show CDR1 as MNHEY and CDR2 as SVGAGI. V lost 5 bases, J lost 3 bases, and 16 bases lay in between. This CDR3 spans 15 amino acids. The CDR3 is CASSQGDTGDTEAFF. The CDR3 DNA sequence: TGTGCCAGCAGTCAAGGGGACACGGGGGACACTGAAGCTTTCTTT.

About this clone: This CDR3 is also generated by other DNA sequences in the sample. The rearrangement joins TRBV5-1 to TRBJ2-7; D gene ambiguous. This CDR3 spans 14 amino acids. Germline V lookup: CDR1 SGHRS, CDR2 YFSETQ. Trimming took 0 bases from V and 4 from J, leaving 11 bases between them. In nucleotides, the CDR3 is TGCGCCAGCAGCTTGGGATTCAGTGGGTACGAGCAGTACTTC. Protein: CASSLGFSGYEQYF.

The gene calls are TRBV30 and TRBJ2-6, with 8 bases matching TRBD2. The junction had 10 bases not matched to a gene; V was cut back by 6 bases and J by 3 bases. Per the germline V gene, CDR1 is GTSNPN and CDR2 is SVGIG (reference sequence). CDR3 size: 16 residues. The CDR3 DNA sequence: TGTGCCTGTCCAAACCGGGGGGGCCTTGGGGCCAACGTCCTGACTTTC. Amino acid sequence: CACPNRGGLGANVLTF.

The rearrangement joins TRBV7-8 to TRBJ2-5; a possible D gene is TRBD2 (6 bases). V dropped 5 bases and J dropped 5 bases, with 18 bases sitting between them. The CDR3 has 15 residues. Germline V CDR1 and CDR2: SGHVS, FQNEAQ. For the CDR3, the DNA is TGTGCCAGCAGCCCCCTAGCGCCTTTGGGGGAGACCCAGTACTTC. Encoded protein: CASSPLAPLGETQYF.

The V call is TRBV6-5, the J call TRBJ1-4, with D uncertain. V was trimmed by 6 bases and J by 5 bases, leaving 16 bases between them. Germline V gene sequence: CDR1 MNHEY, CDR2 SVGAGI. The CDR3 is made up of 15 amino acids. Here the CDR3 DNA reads TGTGCCAGCAGCCCCCGGGCAGCCTCAAATGAAAAACTGTTTTTT. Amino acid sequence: CASSPRAASNEKLFF.

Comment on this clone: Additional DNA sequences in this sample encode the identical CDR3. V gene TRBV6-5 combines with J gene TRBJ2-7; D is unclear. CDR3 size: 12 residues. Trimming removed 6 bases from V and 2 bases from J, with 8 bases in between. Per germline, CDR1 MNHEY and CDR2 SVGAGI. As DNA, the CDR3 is TGTGCCAGCAGGACTGCCACCTACGAGCAGTACTTC. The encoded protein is CASRTATYEQYF.

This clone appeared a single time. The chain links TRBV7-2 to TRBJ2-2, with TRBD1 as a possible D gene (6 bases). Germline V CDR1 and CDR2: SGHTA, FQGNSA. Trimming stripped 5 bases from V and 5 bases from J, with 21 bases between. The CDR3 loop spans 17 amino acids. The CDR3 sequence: CASSQIVGGVRTGELFF. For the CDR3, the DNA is TGTGCCAGCAGCCAAATCGTAGGGGGAGTTAGAACCGGGGAGCTGTTTTTT. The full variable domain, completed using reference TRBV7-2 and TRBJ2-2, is GAGVSQSPSNKVTEKGKDVELRCDPISGHTALYWYRQSLGQGLEFLIYFQGNSAPDKSGLPSDRFSAERTGGSVSTLTIQRTQQEDSAVYLCASSQIVGGVRTGELFFGEGSRLTVL.

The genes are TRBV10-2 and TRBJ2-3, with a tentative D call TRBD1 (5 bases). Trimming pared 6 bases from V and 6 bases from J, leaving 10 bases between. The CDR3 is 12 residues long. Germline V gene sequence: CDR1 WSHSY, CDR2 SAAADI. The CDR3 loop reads CASSQQGDTQYF. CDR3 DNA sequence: TGCGCCAGCAGCCAGCAGGGCGATACGCAGTATTTT.